This TCR beta chain was captured in a study of blood T cell repertoires in COVID-19. Across the whole study: The United States, Italy and Spain were the sources of the acute and convalescent COVID-19 samples.

Produced via immunoSEQ multiplex PCR; TCRdb's table is partial and in-frame only. The sample lists around 320,000 clones, nearly 90% seen once, with approximately 4% in the top ten. The trim removed 6 bases at V and 6 bases at J, leaving 6 bases unmatched. There are 14 residues in the CDR3. Germline loops: CDR1 LGHDT, CDR2 YNNKEL (reference sequence). The TCR sequence derives from a woman younger than 30 with acute COVID-19. This chain uses TRBV3-1 (or the pseudogene TRBV3-2) with TRBJ2-2, with TRBD1 matching 8 bases. The sequenced material came from PBMCs or T cells enriched from blood (not recorded which). The CDR3 DNA reads TGTGCCAGCAGGCGGACAGGGACGGCCGGGGAGCTGTTTTTT. It codes for CASRRTGTAGELFF.